These 24 T cell receptor beta chains came from one sample sequenced in a study of T-cell memory formation after mild COVID-19. TCRdb re-called the 5' RACE reads through MiXCR, storing one row per CDR3 protein. The sample includes roughly 350,000 distinct CDR3 sequences, around 28% seen only once; the top ten take about 13%. The sequencing input was PBMCs or a T cell subset sorted from them (not recorded which). These receptors all stem from an adult woman who had mild COVID-19 (a few samples of this study predate the infection). Cell type and time point are not known.

V and J are TRBV5-4 and TRBJ2-5, with 10 bases aligning to TRBD1. Germline V gene data show CDR1 as SGHNT and CDR2 as YYREEE (reference sequence). The CDR3 runs 15 residues. The V and J ends lost 1 base and 5 bases, in that order; junction bases with no gene match: 5. Here the CDR3 reads CASSLRTGGLETQYF. DNA for the CDR3: TGTGCCAGCAGCTTGAGGACAGGGGGTTTGGAGACCCAGTACTTC.

This clonotype was picked up one time. The rearrangement links TRBV18 to TRBJ2-3; 8 bases match TRBD2. The ends lost 0 bases at V and 1 base at J; junction bases unmatched: 0. This CDR3 contains 15 residues. CDR1 is KGHSH and CDR2 is LQKENI in the germline V gene. CDR3 protein: CASSPPAGGTDTQYF. The CDR3 coding sequence is TGTGCCAGCTCACCACCAGCGGGAGGCACAGATACGCAGTATTTT.

In the case of this clonotype: Sequence at one end of the junction differs from germline and may be a read error. This chain links TRBV5-1 with TRBJ2-2; no definite D call. This CDR3 region has 12 residues. Germline V lookup: CDR1 SGHRS, CDR2 YFSETQ. The CDR3 loop reads CASSENAGELFF. As DNA, the CDR3 is TGCGCCAGCAGCGAGAACGCCGGGGAGCTGTTTTTT.

The rearrangement links TRBV4-2 to TRBJ2-5; TRBD1 might be the D (5 bases). Looked up from germline, CDR1 is LGHNA and CDR2 is YNFKEQ. The CDR3 extends over 15 amino acids. V lost 0 bases to trimming and J lost 5 bases, with 13 bases between them. The CDR3 loop is CASSQERGADETQYF. As DNA, the CDR3 is TGTGCCAGCAGCCAAGAAAGGGGCGCGGATGAGACCCAGTACTTC.

The chain couples TRBV5-1 to TRBJ2-2; D perhaps matches TRBD1 (5 bases). CDR1 and CDR2 (germline): SGHRS, YFSETQ. The V and J ends lost 0 bases and 5 bases respectively, with 11 bases between them. The CDR3 spans 15 residues. The CDR3 nucleotides read TGCGCCAGCAGCTTGGATCCCCAGGGAACCGGGGAGCTGTTTTTT. Translated: CASSLDPQGTGELFF.

This chain connects TRBV7-3 to TRBJ2-3, with D tentatively TRBD1 (6 bases). This CDR3 contains 17 residues. Germline V gene lookup returns CDR1 SGHTA and CDR2 FQGTGA. V lost 0 bases and J 0 bases, leaving 13 bases between the germline ends. The CDR3 here is CASSLTGWGPSTDTQYF. The CDR3 nucleotides read TGTGCCAGCAGCTTAACGGGCTGGGGGCCTAGCACAGATACGCAGTATTTT.

This clonotype was seen a few times. V is TRBV29-1 and J is TRBJ1-3, with a weak D call TRBD1 (5 bases). Germline CDR1 SQVTM, CDR2 ANQGSEA. Deletions cut 6 bases from V and 1 base from J, with 10 bases between. This CDR3 contains 13 residues. CDR3 in DNA: TGCAGCGTGCGAAGGGGATCTGGAAACACCATATATTTT. It encodes CSVRRGSGNTIYF.

This chain links TRBV12-3 or TRBV12-4 with TRBJ1-5; no firm D call. This CDR3 spans 13 amino acids. Trimming cost V 5 bases and J 5 bases, with 10 bases left between them. The CDR3 reads CASSPRLYQPQHF. CDR3 coding DNA: TGTGCCAGCAGTCCACGGTTGTATCAGCCCCAGCATTTT.

This clonotype was recorded a few times. The chain joins TRBV7-6 to TRBJ1-1; no reliable D call. Germline values: CDR1 SGHVS, CDR2 FNYEAQ. This CDR3 spans 13 amino acids. V lost 5 bases, J lost 1 base, and 8 bases lay in between. The chain's CDR3 is CASSRSANTEAFF. The CDR3 DNA sequence: TGTGCCAGCAGCCGTTCGGCGAACACTGAAGCTTTCTTT.

The chain carries TRBV9 and TRBJ2-5, with 7 bases aligning to TRBD2. CDR1 and CDR2 (germline): SGDLS, YYNGEE. This CDR3 has 15 residues. Trimming at V came to 4 bases and at J to 5 bases, leaving 11 bases not matched to a gene. The CDR3 loop is CASSFGTIVGETQYF. CDR3 coding DNA: TGTGCCAGCAGCTTCGGGACTATCGTGGGGGAGACCCAGTACTTC. The whole variable domain, remainder taken from reference TRBV9 and TRBJ2-5, is DSGVTQTPKHLITATGQRVTLRCSPRSGDLSVYWYQQSLDQGLQFLIQYYNGEERAKGNILERFSAQQFPDLHSELNLSSLELGDSALYFCASSFGTIVGETQYFGPGTRLLVL.

The rearrangement uses TRBV4-1 and TRBJ1-2; possible D gene TRBD1, 6 bases. Germline V gene sequence: CDR1 MGHRA, CDR2 YSYEKL. The CDR3 has 16 residues. The V end was cut by 3 bases, the J end by 4 bases, with 18 bases between. The CDR3 region is CASSQGHLDRLYGYTF. Here the CDR3 DNA reads TGCGCCAGCAGCCAGGGTCACTTGGACAGACTCTATGGCTACACCTTC.

This chain connects TRBV15 to TRBJ1-2; 9 nucleotides align to TRBD1. This CDR3 is built from 15 residues. CDR1 is LNHNV, CDR2 YYDKDF, per germline (reference sequence). The J segment lost 7 bases and the V segment lost 2 bases, leaving 8 bases of the junction unmatched. CDR3: CATSRPGQGSFGYTF. As DNA, the CDR3 is TGTGCCACCAGCAGACCGGGACAGGGTTCGTTTGGCTACACCTTC.

This clonotype came up a few times. The CDR3 region has the DNA TGTGCCAGCAGCTCCACGGGACTCCCCTACAATGAGCAGTTCTTC. This sequence encodes CASSSTGLPYNEQFF. The chain employs TRBV7-9 and TRBJ2-1; D possibly corresponds to TRBD2 (6 bases). CDR3 length: 15 residues. Germline values: CDR1 SEHNR, CDR2 FQNEAQ (reference sequence). The germline V and J ends were trimmed by 4 bases and 2 bases, with 12 bases remaining between them.

The chain links TRBV24-1 to TRBJ2-1, with D possibly matching TRBD1 (5 bases). Germline assignment: CDR1 KGHDR and CDR2 SFDVKD. Trimming removed 1 base at V and 9 bases at J, with 15 bases between. This CDR3 contains 15 residues. The CDR3 sequence: CATSDFLQGKGEQFF. Here the CDR3 DNA reads TGTGCCACCAGTGATTTCCTCCAGGGCAAAGGTGAGCAGTTCTTC.

This clonotype was picked up one time. The chain carries TRBV21-1 and TRBJ2-7; TRBD1, the D gene given by the table, was not confirmed from the DNA. TRBV21-1 is a pseudogene. The CDR3 spans 11 residues. CDR3 loop: CASAGHYEQYV. In nucleotides, the CDR3 is TGTGCCAGCGCCGGGCACTACGAGCAGTACGTC.

This clonotype was seen more than once but under ten times. V usage is TRBV5-1 and J usage is TRBJ2-3, with D hard to call. The CDR3 runs to 12 residues. CDR1 is SGHRS, CDR2 YFSETQ, per germline. Between the trimmed V and J ends, which lost 7 bases and 5 bases, there was a span of 11 bases. The CDR3 region has the DNA TGCGCCAGCGAAGGCGCTGGAGATACGCAGTATTTT. This sequence encodes CASEGAGDTQYF.

This clonotype was counted many times. The CDR3 DNA sequence: TGTGCCAGCAGTCTTGGGTTGAGCTCCTACGAGCAGTACTTC. The encoded protein is CASSLGLSSYEQYF. J is TRBJ2-7 and V is TRBV7-9; no clear D. Germline V gives CDR1 SEHNR, CDR2 FQNEAQ (reference sequence). Trimming took off 6 bases at V and 0 bases at J, with 12 bases between the two ends. This CDR3 has 14 amino acids.

This clonotype was counted a few times. The chain is built from TRBV24-1 and TRBJ2-1; no clear D gene. CDR3 length: 11 amino acids. The ends were cut back, 7 bases at V and 7 bases at J, with 7 bases in the middle. CDR1 is KGHDR and CDR2 is SFDVKD in the germline V gene. CDR3 sequence: CATRGWNEQFF. For the CDR3, the DNA is TGTGCCACCAGGGGTTGGAATGAGCAGTTCTTC.

There are a few counts of this clonotype. This rearrangement joins TRBV5-1 to TRBJ1-1; 9 nucleotides line up with TRBD1. The trim removed 3 bases at V and 1 base at J, leaving 13 bases unmatched. This CDR3 comprises 18 residues. CDR1 is SGHRS and CDR2 is YFSETQ in the germline V gene. CDR3 coding DNA: TGCGCCAGCAGCTGGCAACGGACAGGGGACAAACCGAACACTGAAGCTTTCTTT. Its protein is CASSWQRTGDKPNTEAFF.

V gene TRBV2 combines with J gene TRBJ2-7; D is possibly TRBD2 (5 bases). V was clipped by 7 bases and J by 3 bases, with 13 bases between them. The CDR3 contains 13 residues. Germline V gene data show CDR1 as SNHLY and CDR2 as FYNNEI. Here the CDR3 reads CASKVAGLYEQYF. The CDR3 region has the DNA TGTGCCAGCAAAGTGGCAGGACTCTACGAGCAGTACTTC.

This clonotype has a handful of counts. The chain employs TRBV9 and TRBJ2-7, with 10 bases aligning to TRBD1. The CDR3 length is 15 residues. The germline CDR1 and CDR2 sequences are SGDLS and YYNGEE. V trimming: 3 bases; J trimming: 5 bases; junction bases outside the gene matches: 8. The CDR3 region is CASSEGTGASNEQYF. Here the CDR3 DNA reads TGTGCCAGCAGCGAGGGGACAGGGGCGAGCAACGAGCAGTACTTC.

This clonotype was seen a handful of times. The chain is built from TRBV7-9 and TRBJ2-3, with a tentative D call TRBD1 (5 bases). Germline V gives CDR1 SEHNR, CDR2 FQNEAQ (reference sequence). The CDR3 spans 15 residues. V was clipped by 5 bases and J by 2 bases, with 14 bases between them. CDR3 protein: CASSPRQTVTDTQYF. The CDR3, as DNA: TGTGCCAGCAGCCCGAGACAGACTGTCACAGATACGCAGTATTTT.

This rearrangement joins TRBV9 to TRBJ2-7; a weak D match, TRBD2 (5 bases). Germline V gene data show CDR1 as SGDLS and CDR2 as YYNGEE. Trimming cost V 0 bases and J 3 bases, with 7 bases left between them. This CDR3 spans 13 amino acids. CDR3 amino acids: CASSVDTSYEQYF. The CDR3, as DNA: TGTGCCAGCAGCGTAGATACTAGCTACGAGCAGTACTTC.

This rearrangement joins TRBV7-9 to TRBJ2-1; a weak D match, TRBD1 (5 bases). This CDR3 is built from 14 residues. The germline V gene encodes CDR1 SEHNR and CDR2 FQNEAQ (reference sequence). The V gene lost 5 bases and the J gene lost 2 bases, with 10 bases spanning the gap. The CDR3 coding sequence is TGTGCCAGCAGCGGCGGCAGGGCCTACAATGAGCAGTTCTTC. This encodes CASSGGRAYNEQFF.